This record looks at one T cell receptor (beta chain) sequence and its context. What it recognizes is unknown. There are 14 residues in the CDR3. Germline assignment: CDR1 DFQATT and CDR2 SNEGSKA (reference sequence). V lost 3 bases to trimming and J lost 1 base, with 11 bases between them. The data were taken from a study of blood T cells in healthy people across ages. Combining a sample-barcoded 5' primer with a J-beta primer mix, a second PCR ran for roughly 7 to 11 cycles. TCRdb redid the calling of the 5' RACE reads with MiXCR, one entry per CDR3 protein. Among 950,000 to 1,200,000 distinct CDR3 sequences, less than 45% were seen once, and the ten largest hold around 13%. Findings of the study overall: Naive T cell percentage by flow cytometry tracked strongly with beta diversity.

This chain joins TRBV20-1 and TRBJ2-3; D is ambiguous. The source material was blood. The TCR originated in a man aged 18 to 30 in good health. The CDR3 nucleotides read TGCAGTGCTAGTAACACTGAAGGCACAGATACGCAGTATTTT. Amino acid sequence: CSASNTEGTDTQYF.